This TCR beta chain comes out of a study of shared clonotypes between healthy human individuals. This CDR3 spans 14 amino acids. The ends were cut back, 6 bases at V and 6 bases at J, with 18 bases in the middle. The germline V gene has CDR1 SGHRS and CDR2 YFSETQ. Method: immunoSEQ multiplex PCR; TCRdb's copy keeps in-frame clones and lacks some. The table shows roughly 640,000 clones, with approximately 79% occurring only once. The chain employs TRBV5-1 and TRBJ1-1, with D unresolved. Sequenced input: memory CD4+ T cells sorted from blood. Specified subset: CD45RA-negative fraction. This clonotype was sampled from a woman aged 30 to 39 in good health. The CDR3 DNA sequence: TGCGCCAGCACAGAACGGACTGACGGATCTGAAGCTTTCTTT. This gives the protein CASTERTDGSEAFF. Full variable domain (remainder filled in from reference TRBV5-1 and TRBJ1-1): KAGVTQTPRYLIKTRGQQVTLSCSPISGHRSVSWYQQTPGQGLQFLFEYFSETQRNKGNFPGRFSGRQFSNSRSEMNVSTLELGDSALYLCASTERTDGSEAFFGQGTRLTVV.